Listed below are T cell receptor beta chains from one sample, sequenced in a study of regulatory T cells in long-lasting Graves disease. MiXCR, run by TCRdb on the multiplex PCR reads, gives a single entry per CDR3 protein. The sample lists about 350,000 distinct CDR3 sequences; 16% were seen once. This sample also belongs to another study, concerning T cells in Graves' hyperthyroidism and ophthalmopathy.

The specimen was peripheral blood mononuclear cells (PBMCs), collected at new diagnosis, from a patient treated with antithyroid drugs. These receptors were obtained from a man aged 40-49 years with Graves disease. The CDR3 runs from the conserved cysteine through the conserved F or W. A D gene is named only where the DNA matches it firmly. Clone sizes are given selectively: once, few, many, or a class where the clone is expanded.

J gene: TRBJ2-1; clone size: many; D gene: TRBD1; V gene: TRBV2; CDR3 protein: CASTEGDRDNEQFF; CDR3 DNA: TGTGCCAGCACCGAGGGGGACAGGGACAATGAGCAGTTCTTC
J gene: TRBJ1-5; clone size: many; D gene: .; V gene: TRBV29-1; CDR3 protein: CSVAQGFNQPQHF; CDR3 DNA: TGCAGCGTTGCACAGGGATTCAATCAGCCCCAGCATTTT
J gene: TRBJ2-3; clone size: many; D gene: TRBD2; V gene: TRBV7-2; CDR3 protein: CASSASTSGGLTQYF; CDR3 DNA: TGTGCCAGCAGCGCTTCGACTAGCGGGGGTTTAACGCAGTATTTT
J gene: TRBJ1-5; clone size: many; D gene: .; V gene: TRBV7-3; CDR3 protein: CASSLDPYQPQHF; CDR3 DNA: TGTGCCAGCAGCTTAGACCCTTATCAGCCCCAGCATTTT
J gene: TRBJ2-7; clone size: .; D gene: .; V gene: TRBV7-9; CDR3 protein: CASSPPPESGRYEQYF; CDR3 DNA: TGTGCCAGCAGCCCCCCCCCGGAAAGCGGCCGGTACGAGCAGTACTTC
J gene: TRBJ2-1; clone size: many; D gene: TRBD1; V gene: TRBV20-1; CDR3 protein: CSARDVGQGLHEQFF; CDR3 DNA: TGCAGTGCTAGAGATGTGGGACAGGGCTTACATGAGCAGTTCTTC
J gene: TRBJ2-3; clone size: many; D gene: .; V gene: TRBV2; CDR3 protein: CASRDTDTQYF; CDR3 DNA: TGTGCCAGCAGGGACACAGATACGCAGTATTTT
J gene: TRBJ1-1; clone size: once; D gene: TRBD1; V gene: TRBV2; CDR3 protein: CATRRGTVNTEAFF; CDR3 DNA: TGTGCCACAAGGCGCGGGACAGTGAACACTGAAGCTTTCTTT
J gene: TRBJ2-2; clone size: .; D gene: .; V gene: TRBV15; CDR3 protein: CATSRRGGPSTGELFF; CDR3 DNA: TGTGCCACCAGCAGACGAGGGGGGCCGAGCACCGGGGAGCTGTTTTTT
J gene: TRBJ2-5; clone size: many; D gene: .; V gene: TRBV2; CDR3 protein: CATEGTMEETQYF; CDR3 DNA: TGTGCCACCGAGGGGACGATGGAAGAGACCCAGTACTTC
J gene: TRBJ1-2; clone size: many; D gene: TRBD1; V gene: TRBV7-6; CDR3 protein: CASSYRGSGYTF; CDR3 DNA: TGTGCCAGCAGCTACAGGGGCAGTGGCTACACCTTC
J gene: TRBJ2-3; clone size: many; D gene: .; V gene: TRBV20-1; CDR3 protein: CSAPNRLHTDTQYF; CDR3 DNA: TGCAGTGCCCCTAACCGACTCCACACAGATACGCAGTATTTT
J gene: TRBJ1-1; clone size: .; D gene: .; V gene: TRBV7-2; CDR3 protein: CASSLYRDIRYTEAFF; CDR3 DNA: TGTGCCAGCAGCCTTTACCGGGACATTAGGTACACTGAAGCTTTCTTT
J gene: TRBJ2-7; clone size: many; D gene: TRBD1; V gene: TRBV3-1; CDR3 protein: CASSRTTGVNYEQYF; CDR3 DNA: TGTGCCAGCAGCCGAACGACAGGGGTTAACTACGAGCAGTACTTC
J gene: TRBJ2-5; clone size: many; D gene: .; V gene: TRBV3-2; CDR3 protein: CASSRAGSQETQYF; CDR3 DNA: TGTGCCAGCAGCCGGGCGGGGTCGCAAGAGACCCAGTACTTC
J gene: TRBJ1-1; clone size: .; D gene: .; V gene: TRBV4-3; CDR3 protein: CASSHFDQADTEAFF; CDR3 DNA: TGCGCCAGCAGCCATTTTGATCAGGCCGACACTGAAGCTTTCTTT
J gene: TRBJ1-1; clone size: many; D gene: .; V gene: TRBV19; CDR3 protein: CASGDRMNTEAFF; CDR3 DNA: TGTGCCAGTGGTGACAGGATGAACACTGAAGCTTTCTTT
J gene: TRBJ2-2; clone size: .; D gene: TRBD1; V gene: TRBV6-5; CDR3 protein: CASSWGQGNVRTGELFF; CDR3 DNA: TGTGCCAGCAGTTGGGGACAGGGAAACGTGCGCACCGGGGAGCTGTTTTTT
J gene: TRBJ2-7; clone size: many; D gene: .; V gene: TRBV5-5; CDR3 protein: CASSFRLQSYEQYF; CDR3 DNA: TGTGCCAGCAGCTTCCGTCTGCAATCCTACGAGCAGTACTTC
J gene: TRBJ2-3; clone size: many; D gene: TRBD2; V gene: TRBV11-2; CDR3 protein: CASSGWSGGGGLYTDTQYF; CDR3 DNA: TGTGCCAGCAGCGGGTGGTCTGGCGGGGGGGGGCTTTACACAGATACGCAGTATTTT